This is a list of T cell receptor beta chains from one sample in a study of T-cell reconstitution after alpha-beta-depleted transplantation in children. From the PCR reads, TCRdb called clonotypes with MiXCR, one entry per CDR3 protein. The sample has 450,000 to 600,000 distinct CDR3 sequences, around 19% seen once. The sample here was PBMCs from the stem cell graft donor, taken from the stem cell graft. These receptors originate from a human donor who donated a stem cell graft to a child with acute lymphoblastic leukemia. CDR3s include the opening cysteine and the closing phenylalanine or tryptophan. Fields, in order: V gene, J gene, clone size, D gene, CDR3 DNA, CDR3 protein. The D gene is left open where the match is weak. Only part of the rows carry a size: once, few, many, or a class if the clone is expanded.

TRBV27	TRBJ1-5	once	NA	TGTGCCAGCAGTCCCGAAGGGGGTAGATATCAGCCCCAGCATTTT	CASSPEGGRYQPQHF
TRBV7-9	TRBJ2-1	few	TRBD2	TGTGCCAGCAGCTTGGCGCCTAGCGGCTCCTACAATGAGCAGTTCTTC	CASSLAPSGSYNEQFF
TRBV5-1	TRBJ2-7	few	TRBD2	TGCGCCAGCAGCCAGACTAGCTGGAGCTCCTACGAGCAGTACTTC	CASSQTSWSSYEQYF
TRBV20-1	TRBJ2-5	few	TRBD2	TGCAGTGCTAGATGGCGGGAGGCACAAGAGACCCAGTACTTC	CSARWREAQETQYF
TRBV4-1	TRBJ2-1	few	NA	TGCGCCAGCAGCCAATTTCTAAACAATGAGCAGTTCTTC	CASSQFLNNEQFF
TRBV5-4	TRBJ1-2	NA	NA	TGTGCCAGCAGCTTCCGCAGGGACCGCTCTGGCTACACCTTC	CASSFRRDRSGYTF
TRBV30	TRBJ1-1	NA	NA	TGTGCCTGGAGTGAATTGGTGTGGGGGGACACTGAAGCTTTCTTT	CAWSELVWGDTEAFF
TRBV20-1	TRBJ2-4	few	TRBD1	TGCAGTGCTCCGGAGAGGGGGCGAGGGGCCAAAAACATTCAGTACTTC	CSAPERGRGAKNIQYF
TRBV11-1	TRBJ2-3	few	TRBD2	TGTGCCAGCAGCCCCCGCCTCGGTACTAGCGGCGACACAGATACGCAGTATTTT	CASSPRLGTSGDTDTQYF
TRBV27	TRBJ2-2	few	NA	TGTGCCAGCAGTCCCCCAAGCGTAACCGGGGAGCTGTTTTTT	CASSPPSVTGELFF
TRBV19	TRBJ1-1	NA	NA	TGTGCCAGTAGTTATTCAGGAGGTCGGTCTGAAGCTTTCTTT	CASSYSGGRSEAFF
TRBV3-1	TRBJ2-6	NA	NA	TGTGCCAGCAGCCCCCAATCACAGGGAACTTACAGCTCTGGGGCCAACGTCCTGACTTTC	CASSPQSQGTYSSGANVLTF
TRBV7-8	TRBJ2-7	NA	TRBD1	TGTGCCAGCAGCTTAGTGGGACAGGGCTTTAACGAGCAGTACTTC	CASSLVGQGFNEQYF
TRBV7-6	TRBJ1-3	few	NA	TGTGCCAGCAGCTTACTTCAAGGCAGGAGTTTCTCTGGAAACACCATATATTTT	CASSLLQGRSFSGNTIYF
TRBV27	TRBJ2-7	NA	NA	TGTGCCAGCGGATTATTGAGCTCCTACGAGCAGTACTTC	CASGLLSSYEQYF
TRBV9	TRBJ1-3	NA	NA	TGTGCCAGCAGCGTCGACCCCCCCTCTGGAAACACCATATATTTT	CASSVDPPSGNTIYF
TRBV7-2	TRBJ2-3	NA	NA	TGTGCCAGCAGATTAGGGTGGGGAGATACGCAGTATTTT	CASRLGWGDTQYF
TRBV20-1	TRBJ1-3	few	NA	TGCAGTGCTAGAGATGTTAGGACAGACTCTGGAAACACCATATATTTT	CSARDVRTDSGNTIYF
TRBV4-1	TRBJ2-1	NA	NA	TGCGCCAGCAGCCAAGATAGAGGGGTGGGCGATAAGCAGTTCTTC	CASSQDRGVGDKQFF
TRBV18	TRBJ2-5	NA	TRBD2	TGTGCCAGCTCACCACCCCTAGCGGTCGGAGAGACCCAGTACTTC	CASSPPLAVGETQYF
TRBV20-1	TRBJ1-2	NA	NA	TGCAGTGCTAGCGATCCCAACGGCTATGGCTACACCTTC	CSASDPNGYGYTF
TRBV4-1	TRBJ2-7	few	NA	TGCGCCAGCAGCCAAGTCGAGCTCTACGAGCAGTACTTC	CASSQVELYEQYF
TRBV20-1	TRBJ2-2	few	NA	TGCAGTGCTAGAGATTTGGGTTCCGGTGACACCGGGGAGCTGTTTTTT	CSARDLGSGDTGELFF
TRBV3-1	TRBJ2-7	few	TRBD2	TGTGCCAGCAGCCCAACTCGGACTAGCGTCGGCGAGCAGTACTTC	CASSPTRTSVGEQYF
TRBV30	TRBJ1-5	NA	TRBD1	TGTGCCTGGAGTTATTCAGGTGGGGACAGGGAGCTTCAGCCCCAGCATTTT	CAWSYSGGDRELQPQHF
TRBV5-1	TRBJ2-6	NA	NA	TGCGCCAGCAGCGTCAGGTCCTACTCTGGGGCCAACGTCCTGACTTTC	CASSVRSYSGANVLTF
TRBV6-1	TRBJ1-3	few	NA	TGTGCCAGCTGGTCTTCGGGTTCTGGAAACACCATATATTTT	CASWSSGSGNTIYF
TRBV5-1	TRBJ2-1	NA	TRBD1	TGCGCCAGCAGCTTCCGGACAGGGATGTATGAGCAGTTCTTC	CASSFRTGMYEQFF
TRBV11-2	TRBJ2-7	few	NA	TGTGCCAGCAGCCCTCCCGAGTTGGTGCAGTACTTC	CASSPPELVQYF
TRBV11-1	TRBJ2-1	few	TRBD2	TGTGCCAGCAGCCCCCCTTTGGGTAGCGGGAGTTGGTACAATGAGCAGTTCTTC	CASSPPLGSGSWYNEQFF
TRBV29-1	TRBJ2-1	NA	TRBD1	TGCAGCGTTGAAACCACCCCAGGACAGGGGGCTCTTGAGCAGTTCTTC	CSVETTPGQGALEQFF
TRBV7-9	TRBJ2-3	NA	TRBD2	TGTGCCAGCAGCTTGGGACTAGCGGGAGGGCCAGATACGCAGTATTTT	CASSLGLAGGPDTQYF
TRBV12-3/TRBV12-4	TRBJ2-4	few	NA	TGTGCCAGCATGAACCCCCCTCCTAACATTCAGTACTTC	CASMNPPPNIQYF
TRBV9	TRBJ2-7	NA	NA	TGTGCCAGCAGCGTAGGAGGGGCGCACCACGAGCAGTACTTC	CASSVGGAHHEQYF
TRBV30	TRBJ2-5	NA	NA	TGTGCCTGGGCAAATCAAGAGACCCAGTACTTC	CAWANQETQYF
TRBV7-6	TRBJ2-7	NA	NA	TGTGCCAGCAGCTTAGGGTATTGGAATAGCGGCTACGAGCAGTACTTC	CASSLGYWNSGYEQYF
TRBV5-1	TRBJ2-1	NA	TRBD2	TGCGCCAGCAGCCCAGGACTAGCCACGGGTGAGCAGTTCTTC	CASSPGLATGEQFF
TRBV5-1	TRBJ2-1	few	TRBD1	TGCGCCAGCAGCTTTTTTCCGAGACAGGGGACTCCAAGCTCCTACAATGAGCAGTTCTTC	CASSFFPRQGTPSSYNEQFF
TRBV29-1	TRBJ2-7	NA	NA	TGCAGCGTAAGGACTCCTGGCTCCTACGAGCAGTACTTC	CSVRTPGSYEQYF
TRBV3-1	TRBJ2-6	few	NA	TGTGCCAGCAGCCAAGATTGGGGTACTGGGGCCAACGTCCTGACTTTC	CASSQDWGTGANVLTF
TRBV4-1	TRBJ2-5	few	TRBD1	TGCGCCAGCAGCCAAGGGGGGACAGGGGGAGAGACCCAGTACTTC	CASSQGGTGGETQYF
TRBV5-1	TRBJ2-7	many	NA	TGTGCCAGCAGCTTAGCGCTGTCTTACGAGCAGTACTTC	CASSLALSYEQYF
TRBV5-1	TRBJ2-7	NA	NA	TGCGCCAGCAGCCCCGGGGACATCAGCTCCTACGAGCAGTACTTC	CASSPGDISSYEQYF
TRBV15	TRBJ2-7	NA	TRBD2	TGTGCCACCAGCAGAGAGACTAGCGGAACCTACGAGCAGTACTTC	CATSRETSGTYEQYF
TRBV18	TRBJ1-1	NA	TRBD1	TGTGCCAGCTTACCGGGACAGGAGACTGAAGCTTTCTTT	CASLPGQETEAFF
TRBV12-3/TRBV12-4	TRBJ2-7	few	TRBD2	TGTGCCAGCAGTCGACTAGCGGCGAACTACGAGCAGTACTTC	CASSRLAANYEQYF
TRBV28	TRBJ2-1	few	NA	TGTGCCAGCAGTTTAAGGGGGGGGGGTGGCAATGAGCAGTTCTTC	CASSLRGGGGNEQFF
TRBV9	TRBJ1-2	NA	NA	TGTGCCAGCGCTCGTAACTATGGCTACACCTTC	CASARNYGYTF
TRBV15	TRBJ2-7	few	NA	TGTGCCACCGGGCTGTCCAGATGGGACGAGCAGTACTTC	CATGLSRWDEQYF
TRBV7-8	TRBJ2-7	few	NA	TGTGCCAGCAGCCCCTTCGGCTTCACTGGGCCCGAGCAGTACTTC	CASSPFGFTGPEQYF
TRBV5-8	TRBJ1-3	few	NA	TGTGCCAGCAGCTTGGAAGCTGGAAACACCATATATTTT	CASSLEAGNTIYF
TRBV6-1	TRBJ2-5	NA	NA	TGTGCCAGCAGTGAATTCGACCAAGAGACCCAGTACTTC	CASSEFDQETQYF